These 26 T cell receptor beta chains were sequenced from one sample in a study of T cell therapy after organ transplantation. Their cognate antigens are unknown. Libraries were prepared by immunoSEQ multiplex PCR; TCRdb keeps only in-frame clonotypes and omits some of them. Here the sample spans some 48,000 clones, approximately 94% being singletons. The input for sequencing was CD8+ T cells from blood, taken before autologous CMV-specific T cell therapy. All receptors derive from a human patient who had received a solid organ transplant and had CMV disease.

The chain has TRBV9 and TRBJ2-2; D is unclear. The CDR3 is 16 residues long. The germline CDR1 and CDR2 sequences are SGDLS and YYNGEE. Trimming took 0 bases from V and 3 from J, leaving 12 bases between them. The CDR3 spells CASSVEETDYTGELFF. CDR3 coding DNA: TGTGCCAGCAGCGTAGAAGAGACTGACTACACCGGGGAGCTGTTTTTT. The entire variable domain, with the rest obtained from reference TRBV9 and TRBJ2-2, is as follows: DSGVTQTPKHLITATGQRVTLRCSPRSGDLSVYWYQQSLDQGLQFLIQYYNGEERAKGNILERFSAQQFPDLHSELNLSSLELGDSALYFCASSVEETDYTGELFFGEGSRLTVL.

The gene calls are TRBV2 and TRBJ2-1; D possibly corresponds to TRBD2 (5 bases). Per germline, CDR1 SNHLY and CDR2 FYNNEI. Trimming removed 5 bases from V and 2 bases from J, with 16 bases in between. The CDR3 totals 16 residues. Here the CDR3 reads CASSPNDARAYNEQFF. The CDR3 nucleotides are TGTGCCAGCAGTCCTAATGACGCGCGGGCCTACAATGAGCAGTTCTTC.

This clone was picked up one time. J is TRBJ1-1 and V is TRBV29-1, with D perhaps TRBD1 (5 bases). Trimming removed 7 bases from V and 0 bases from J, with 6 bases in between. The CDR3 is 11 amino acids. The germline gives CDR1 SQVTM, CDR2 ANQGSEA. The CDR3 spells CSAGVNTEAFF. DNA of the CDR3: TGCAGCGCGGGGGTGAACACTGAAGCTTTCTTT.

This sequence joins TRBV13 and TRBJ2-7; D not certain. Germline CDR1 reads PRHDT; CDR2 reads FYEKMQ (reference sequence). This CDR3 has 13 residues. Trimming removed 1 base at V and 0 bases at J, with 4 bases between. CDR3 sequence (DNA): TGTGCCAGCAGCTTAGCGGCCTCCTACGAGCAGTACTTC. This translates into CASSLAASYEQYF.

This clone was found a few times. The chain combines TRBV9 with TRBJ2-1; D possibly uses TRBD1 or TRBD2 (6 bases each). The V gene lost 0 bases and the J gene lost 4 bases, with 14 bases spanning the gap. In germline, CDR1 is SGDLS, CDR2 YYNGEE. This CDR3 is 16 amino acids long. CDR3 sequence: CASSVALGGKYNEQFF. The CDR3 nucleotides read TGTGCCAGCAGCGTAGCTTTGGGGGGCAAATACAATGAGCAGTTCTTC.

The chain recombines TRBV19 with TRBJ1-4; the D gene is possibly TRBD1 (5 bases). CDR1 and CDR2 from the germline V gene are LNHDA and SQIVND (reference sequence). The CDR3 loop spans 15 amino acids. With 3 bases removed from V and 6 bases from J, the gap between germline ends came to 14 bases. The CDR3 protein is CASSMVSIRDEKLFF. The CDR3 DNA reads as TGTGCCAGTAGTATGGTCTCTATCAGGGATGAAAAACTGTTTTTT.

The chain has TRBV19 and TRBJ2-7; perhaps TRBD1 as D (6 bases). Germline-derived CDR1 and CDR2 are LNHDA and SQIVND (reference sequence). With 5 bases removed from V and 5 bases from J, the gap between germline ends came to 16 bases. The CDR3 extends over 14 amino acids. The DNA for the CDR3 is TGTGCCAGTAGTCCCAACCGGGACATCAACGAGCAGTACTTC. It is translated as CASSPNRDINEQYF.

V and J are TRBV6-5 and TRBJ2-3, with unresolved D. Trimming pared 6 bases from V and 2 bases from J, leaving 9 bases between. Germline-derived CDR1 and CDR2 are MNHEY and SVGAGI. The CDR3 has 13 amino acids. DNA for the CDR3: TGTGCCAGCAGCTACGGCATCACAGATACGCAGTATTTT. Its translation is CASSYGITDTQYF.

V and J are TRBV4-3 and TRBJ2-2, with 9 bases aligning to TRBD1. Germline lookup yields CDR1 LGHNA and CDR2 YSLEER. V lost 0 bases to trimming and J lost 6 bases; unmatched junction nucleotides: 2. The length of the CDR3 is 15 residues. CDR3 nucleotide sequence: TGCGCCAGCAGCCAAGATCGACAGGGGGCCGGGGAGCTGTTTTTT. It yields the protein CASSQDRQGAGELFF.

The chain uses TRBV5-5 and TRBJ1-2; D not resolved. The length of the CDR3 is 11 residues. V dropped 2 bases and J dropped 4 bases, with 3 bases sitting between them. Looked up from germline, CDR1 is SGHKS and CDR2 is YYEKEE (reference sequence). This CDR3 is CASSFGYGYTF. For the CDR3, the DNA is TGTGCCAGCAGCTTTGGCTATGGCTACACCTTC. Based on the CDR3 plus reference TRBV5-5 and TRBJ1-2, the full variable domain is DAGVTQSPTHLIKTRGQQVTLRCSPISGHKSVSWYQQVLGQGPQFIFQYYEKEERGRGNFPDRFSARQFPNYSSELNVNALLLGDSALYLCASSFGYGYTFGSGTRLTVV.

The gene calls are TRBV7-8 and TRBJ2-1, with D unclear. The ends were cut back, 3 bases at V and 3 bases at J, with 12 bases in the middle. The germline gives CDR1 SGHVS, CDR2 FQNEAQ. CDR3 size: 15 residues. CDR3 DNA: TGTGCCAGCAGCTTTGTGCTAGACCTCTACAATGAGCAGTTCTTC. It is translated as CASSFVLDLYNEQFF.

This CDR3 reads CASSLGTGGGKTQYF. In DNA, the CDR3 is TGTGCCAGCAGCCTCGGGACAGGGGGCGGGAAGACCCAGTACTTC. The gene calls are TRBV13 and TRBJ2-5, with 12 bases identical to TRBD1. Germline CDR1 PRHDT, CDR2 FYEKMQ (reference sequence). CDR3 length: 15 residues. The trim removed 5 bases at V and 6 bases at J, leaving 7 bases unmatched. Supplemented by reference TRBV13 and TRBJ2-5, the full variable domain reads AAGVIQSPRHLIKEKRETATLKCYPIPRHDTVYWYQQGPGQDPQFLISFYEKMQSDKGSIPDRFSAQQFSDYHSELNMSSLELGDSALYFCASSLGTGGGKTQYFGPGTRLLVL.

Only one count was recorded for this clone. The chain couples TRBV2 to TRBJ2-3; tentatively, D is TRBD1 (6 bases). Between the trimmed V and J ends, which lost 9 bases and 5 bases, there was a span of 21 bases. Germline loops: CDR1 SNHLY, CDR2 FYNNEI. The CDR3 contains 15 residues. CDR3 sequence: CASVPGQGLQDTQYF. In nucleotides, the CDR3 is TGTGCCAGTGTTCCGGGGCAGGGGCTTCAAGATACGCAGTATTTT.

J is TRBJ2-3 and V is TRBV4-1, with 9 bases aligning to TRBD2. Germline assignment: CDR1 MGHRA and CDR2 YSYEKL. The CDR3 loop spans 18 amino acids. The V gene end was trimmed by 0 bases and the J gene end by 6 bases; junction bases not matched to a gene: 13. The CDR3 reads CASSQDPGSGGISDTQYF. The DNA of the CDR3 is TGCGCCAGCAGCCAAGATCCGGGTAGCGGGGGAATTTCGGATACGCAGTATTTT.

This clone was picked up one time. This chain joins TRBV19 and TRBJ2-2; unclear D gene. The CDR3 totals 12 residues. V shed 10 bases and J shed 3 bases, with 9 bases lying between them. Germline values: CDR1 LNHDA, CDR2 SQIVND (reference sequence). The CDR3 region has the DNA TGTGCCACTACAAGTTACACCGGGGAGCTGTTTTTT. Translated, it gives CATTSYTGELFF.

This sequence joins TRBV6-5 and TRBJ2-5; D is unclear. V lost 0 bases, J lost 2 bases, and 1 base lay in between. This CDR3 has 12 residues. The germline V gene encodes CDR1 MNHEY and CDR2 SVGAGI. CDR3 DNA: TGTGCCAGCAGTTACTCTCAAGAGACCCAGTACTTC. Protein product: CASSYSQETQYF.

This sequence joins TRBV6-5 and TRBJ2-7; D remains unclear. The germline V gene has CDR1 MNHEY and CDR2 SVGAGI. The CDR3 spans 14 residues. Trimming took off 2 bases at V and 6 bases at J, with 14 bases between the two ends. The CDR3: CASSYLHARGEQYF. The DNA for the CDR3 is TGTGCCAGCAGTTACCTCCACGCGAGAGGCGAGCAGTACTTC.

The V call is TRBV18, the J call TRBJ2-3, with 9 bases lining up with TRBD2. This CDR3 has 16 residues. V gave up 3 bases and J gave up 6 bases; unmatched junction bases: 10. CDR1 and CDR2 (germline): KGHSH, LQKENI. CDR3: CASSPSAGGPRDTQYF. The DNA of the CDR3 is TGTGCCAGCTCACCCAGCGCGGGAGGGCCGAGGGATACGCAGTATTTT.

This clone was found a few times. This chain links TRBV9 with TRBJ1-1; D ambiguous. CDR1 SGDLS and CDR2 YYNGEE come from the germline V gene. This CDR3 is 16 amino acids long. Between the trimmed V and J ends, which lost 4 bases and 3 bases, there was a span of 19 bases. CDR3 sequence reads: CASSLGVGYGDTEAFF. Written as DNA, the CDR3 is TGTGCCAGCAGCCTTGGGGTCGGGTACGGGGACACTGAAGCTTTCTTT.

The rearrangement joins TRBV2 to TRBJ2-2; weak D call: TRBD2 (6 bases). Trimming cost V 5 bases and J 4 bases, with 14 bases left between them. CDR1 is SNHLY and CDR2 is FYNNEI in the germline V gene. The CDR3 runs 15 residues. The CDR3 region is CASSPGLEITGELFF. The CDR3 DNA sequence: TGTGCCAGCAGTCCGGGACTGGAGATCACCGGGGAGCTGTTTTTT.

This rearrangement joins TRBV29-1 to TRBJ1-2; D is possibly TRBD1 (6 bases). The germline CDR1 and CDR2 sequences are SQVTM and ANQGSEA. The CDR3 totals 13 residues. V gave up 7 bases and J gave up 8 bases, with 20 bases separating them. The CDR3 loop is CSAPQGGFGGYTF. In DNA form, the CDR3 reads TGCAGCGCCCCACAGGGAGGCTTCGGGGGCTACACCTTC. The entire variable domain, with the rest obtained from reference TRBV29-1 and TRBJ1-2, is as follows: SAVISQKPSRDICQRGTSLTIQCQVDSQVTMMFWYRQQPGQSLTLIATANQGSEATYESGFVIDKFPISRPNLTFSTLTVSNMSPEDSSIYLCSAPQGGFGGYTFGSGTRLTVV.

The J gene is TRBJ1-1, the V gene TRBV7-9, with TRBD1 as a possible D gene (5 bases). V was shortened by 7 bases and J by 4 bases, with 10 bases between the two germline ends. The germline gives CDR1 SEHNR, CDR2 FQNEAQ (reference sequence). The CDR3 totals 12 residues. This CDR3 reads CASTLGGTEAFF. CDR3 bases: TGTGCCAGCACCCTTGGGGGCACTGAAGCTTTCTTT. Together with reference TRBV7-9 and TRBJ1-1, the CDR3 gives the full variable domain: DTGVSQNPRHKITKRGQNVTFRCDPISEHNRLYWYRQTLGQGPEFLTYFQNEAQLEKSRLLSDRFSAERPKGSFSTLEIQRTEQGDSAMYLCASTLGGTEAFFGQGTRLTVV.

V gene TRBV4-1 combines with J gene TRBJ1-1; D is unclear. The CDR3 is 16 residues long. In germline, CDR1 is MGHRA, CDR2 YSYEKL. Trimming left V 1 base short and J 0 bases short, with 12 bases between. CDR3 sequence: CASSQVVQEMNTEAFF. DNA of the CDR3: TGCGCCAGCAGCCAAGTAGTCCAAGAAATGAACACTGAAGCTTTCTTT.

The gene calls are TRBV29-1 and TRBJ1-2, with D maybe TRBD1 (6 bases). The CDR3 has 12 amino acids. Trimming removed 4 bases at V and 4 bases at J, with 10 bases between. CDR1 is SQVTM and CDR2 is ANQGSEA in the germline V gene. The CDR3 loop is CSVGGAGYGYTF. For the CDR3, the DNA is TGCAGCGTTGGGGGGGCTGGCTATGGCTACACCTTC.

The V call is TRBV7-9, the J call TRBJ2-7; D may match TRBD1 or TRBD2 (5 bases each). Trimming pared 4 bases from V and 3 bases from J, leaving 13 bases between. Germline-derived CDR1 and CDR2 are SEHNR and FQNEAQ (reference sequence). The CDR3 loop spans 14 amino acids. DNA of the CDR3: TGTGCCAGCAGCTCCCGGGACGGCTACTACGAGCAGTACTTC. Translating it yields CASSSRDGYYEQYF.

The gene calls are TRBV2 and TRBJ2-3; D is unresolved. Deletions cut 6 bases from V and 2 bases from J, with 21 bases between. There are 17 residues in the CDR3. Germline assignment: CDR1 SNHLY and CDR2 FYNNEI. CDR3: CASSPRPYSEITDTQYF. CDR3 in DNA: TGTGCCAGCAGCCCGAGGCCTTATTCGGAGATCACAGATACGCAGTATTTT.